A single sample is the source of the 29 T cell receptor beta chains below, sequenced in a study of blood T cell repertoires in COVID-19. Assay: immunoSEQ multiplex PCR; the TCRdb copy retains only in-frame clones and omits some. The table has about 190,000 clones, around 86% seen once. Sequencing was done on a sample of peripheral blood. The receptors come from a man aged 35 to 55 with active or convalescent COVID-19.

The chain couples TRBV7-9 to TRBJ1-1; 10 nucleotides line up with TRBD1. The CDR3 totals 12 residues. After removal of 9 bases from V and 6 bases from J, the junction contained 4 bases not matched to a gene. The germline V gene has CDR1 SEHNR and CDR2 FQNEAQ (reference sequence). Written as DNA, the CDR3 is TGTGCCAGTGGACAGGGGGGCGCTGAAGCTTTCTTT. Protein sequence: CASGQGGAEAFF.

This chain uses TRBV28 with TRBJ1-2; D is undetermined. Germline assignment: CDR1 MDHEN and CDR2 SYDVKM. V gave up 3 bases and J gave up 4 bases, with 12 bases separating them. This CDR3 region has 14 residues. The CDR3 DNA reads TGTGCCAGCAGTTTTGTGACGGGTACCTATGGCTACACCTTC. Protein: CASSFVTGTYGYTF.

The CDR3 DNA follows: TGTGCCAGTAGTATAGCATGGACTAGCGGGGGGGGGAATGAGCAGTTCTTC. It translates to CASSIAWTSGGGNEQFF. The rearrangement uses TRBV19 and TRBJ2-1, with TRBD2 identical over 15 bases. V was pared by 1 base and J by 7 bases, with 5 bases of the junction left unmatched. Per germline, CDR1 LNHDA and CDR2 SQIVND (reference sequence). The CDR3 runs 17 residues.

The chain couples TRBV5-1 to TRBJ1-1; D unclear. CDR3 length: 15 amino acids. Looked up from germline, CDR1 is SGHRS and CDR2 is YFSETQ. Deletions cut 1 base from V and 8 bases from J, with 18 bases between. The chain's CDR3 is CASSLSPLIGREAFF. The CDR3 coding sequence is TGCGCCAGCAGCTTGTCTCCGTTGATCGGCAGGGAAGCTTTCTTT. Full variable domain (rest looked up from reference TRBV5-1 and TRBJ1-1): KAGVTQTPRYLIKTRGQQVTLSCSPISGHRSVSWYQQTPGQGLQFLFEYFSETQRNKGNFPGRFSGRQFSNSRSEMNVSTLELGDSALYLCASSLSPLIGREAFFGQGTRLTVV.

The chain is built from TRBV29-1 and TRBJ2-5; 7 bases agree with TRBD1. V was pared by 6 bases and J by 5 bases, with 9 bases of the junction left unmatched. Germline assignment: CDR1 SQVTM and CDR2 ANQGSEA. The CDR3 loop spans 13 amino acids. The CDR3 DNA is TGCAGCGTCCGGGACAGCCTCTTGGAGACCCAGTACTTC. Translated: CSVRDSLLETQYF.

The rearrangement links TRBV30 to TRBJ1-1; the D gene is possibly TRBD1 (5 bases). Trimming removed 0 bases from V and 1 base from J, with 9 bases in between. Germline loops: CDR1 GTSNPN, CDR2 SVGIG (reference sequence). The CDR3 has 14 residues. The CDR3 loop is CAWSVQGQNTEAFF. The DNA of the CDR3 is TGTGCCTGGAGTGTACAAGGACAGAACACTGAAGCTTTCTTT.

The chain combines TRBV4-3 with TRBJ2-6; D unclear. V lost 0 bases, J lost 0 bases, and 6 bases lay in between. The length of the CDR3 is 16 residues. Germline V gene data show CDR1 as LGHNA and CDR2 as YSLEER. The chain's CDR3 is CASSQEFGSGANVLTF. The CDR3, as DNA: TGCGCCAGCAGCCAAGAGTTCGGCTCTGGGGCCAACGTCCTGACTTTC.

The chain is built from TRBV2 and TRBJ1-2; 8 bases agree with TRBD1. There are 14 residues in the CDR3. Per germline, CDR1 SNHLY and CDR2 FYNNEI. The junction had 12 bases not matched to a gene; V was cut back by 7 bases and J by 8 bases. The CDR3 region is CASTFSTGVEGYTF. The CDR3 nucleotides read TGTGCCAGCACCTTCTCGACAGGGGTTGAGGGCTACACCTTC. Combining the CDR3 with reference TRBV2 and TRBJ1-2 gives the whole variable domain EPEVTQTPSHQVTQMGQEVILRCVPISNHLYFYWYRQILGQKVEFLVSFYNNEISEKSEIFDDQFSVERPDGSNFTLKIRSTKLEDSAMYFCASTFSTGVEGYTFGSGTRLTVV.

The chain combines TRBV28 with TRBJ1-3; D is uncertain. In germline, CDR1 is MDHEN, CDR2 SYDVKM. The CDR3 is made up of 11 amino acids. The chain's CDR3 is CGARGGNTIYF. The CDR3 DNA is TGTGGGGCCAGAGGGGGAAACACCATATATTTT.

The chain employs TRBV5-4 and TRBJ1-2; tentatively, D is TRBD1 (5 bases). CDR1 is SGHNT, CDR2 YYREEE, per germline (reference sequence). V gave up 4 bases and J gave up 3 bases, with 13 bases separating them. The CDR3 consists of 14 residues. This chain's CDR3 is CASSKDGGDYGYTF. CDR3 in DNA: TGTGCCAGCAGCAAGGACGGGGGAGACTATGGCTACACCTTC.

This chain uses TRBV5-1 with TRBJ2-1, with a tentative D call TRBD1 (6 bases). Trimming pared 2 bases from V and 8 bases from J, leaving 17 bases between. The CDR3 consists of 15 residues. CDR1 is SGHRS and CDR2 is YFSETQ in the germline V gene. CDR3 region: CASSFGQGIVDEQFF. Here the CDR3 DNA reads TGCGCCAGCAGCTTTGGTCAGGGGATAGTGGATGAGCAGTTCTTC.

A single count supports this clone. The chain carries TRBV6-1 and TRBJ2-2, with 7 positions matching TRBD1. The junction had 6 bases not matched to a gene; V was cut back by 2 bases and J by 6 bases. Per the germline V gene, CDR1 is MNHNS and CDR2 is SASEGT. The CDR3 spans 15 residues. Written as DNA, the CDR3 is TGTGCCAGCAGTGAATCACAGGGGTGGGCCGGGGAGCTGTTTTTT. Residues: CASSESQGWAGELFF.

The chain uses TRBV6-1 and TRBJ1-2; D not resolved. Germline V CDR1 and CDR2: MNHNS, SASEGT. V shed 1 base and J shed 5 bases, with 11 bases lying between them. The CDR3 is made up of 14 amino acids. CDR3 sequence reads: CASSEVQRVYGYTF. CDR3 sequence (DNA): TGTGCCAGCAGTGAAGTACAGAGAGTTTATGGCTACACCTTC.

The chain carries TRBV5-5 and TRBJ1-1; perhaps TRBD1 as D (5 bases). V was cut by 0 bases and J by 1 base, with 10 bases left in between. The CDR3 has 15 residues. Looked up from germline, CDR1 is SGHKS and CDR2 is YYEKEE (reference sequence). CDR3 sequence: CASSLGPTENTEAFF. The CDR3 DNA follows: TGTGCCAGCAGCTTGGGACCGACAGAGAACACTGAAGCTTTCTTT.

This clone was seen just once. The chain has TRBV30 and TRBJ1-3, with D tentatively TRBD1 (5 bases). CDR1 and CDR2 (germline): GTSNPN, SVGIG (reference sequence). This CDR3 is built from 13 residues. Here the CDR3 DNA reads TGTGCAAAGGACAATGACTCTGGAAACACCATATATTTT. Translation: CAKDNDSGNTIYF.

The chain uses TRBV6-2 or TRBV6-3 and TRBJ2-4; 10 bases match TRBD2. This CDR3 contains 14 residues. V was clipped by 5 bases and J by 13 bases; unmatched bases: 11. Germline V gene data show CDR1 as MNHEY and CDR2 as SVGEGT. CDR3 nucleotides: TGTGCCAGCAGTCGACAGGGTAGCGGGGGGTGGCAGTACTTC. Its translation: CASSRQGSGGWQYF.

V is TRBV28 and J is TRBJ1-6; possibly TRBD1 for D (6 bases). In germline, CDR1 is MDHEN, CDR2 SYDVKM. The V gene lost 6 bases and the J gene lost 9 bases, with 18 bases spanning the gap. The CDR3 is 15 amino acids. The CDR3 DNA is TGTGCCAGCAGCTCTCCTACGGGGGGCAGTTCACCCCTCCACTTT. It codes for CASSSPTGGSSPLHF.

This clone was observed a single time. Here the CDR3 DNA reads TGTGCCAGCAGTCCCCCGTCTCAGCCCCAGCATTTT. Encoded protein: CASSPPSQPQHF. The chain is built from TRBV12-3 or TRBV12-4 and TRBJ1-5; no reliable D call. Deletions cut 5 bases from V and 6 bases from J, with 8 bases between. CDR3 length: 12 residues.

The genes are TRBV12-1 and TRBJ2-6; the table's D call, TRBD1, has no DNA check behind it. TRBV12-1 is flagged as a pseudogene. The length of the CDR3 is 15 residues. The CDR3 here is CASNFYRAGANVLTF. CDR3 coding DNA: TGTGCCAGCAACTTTTACAGGGCTGGGGCCAACGTCCTGACTTTC.

The J gene is TRBJ1-2, the V gene TRBV5-4; 12 bases agree with TRBD1. CDR1 and CDR2 from the germline V gene are SGHNT and YYREEE (reference sequence). CDR3 length: 15 residues. The J segment lost 8 bases and the V segment lost 4 bases, leaving 9 bases of the junction unmatched. This chain's CDR3 is CASSREGQGARGYTF. The CDR3 nucleotides read TGTGCCAGCAGCCGGGAGGGACAGGGGGCGCGGGGCTACACCTTC. Looking up the rest from reference TRBV5-4 and TRBJ1-2 gives the full variable domain: ETGVTQSPTHLIKTRGQQVTLRCSSQSGHNTVSWYQQALGQGPQFIFQYYREEENGRGNFPPRFSGLQFPNYSSELNVNALELDDSALYLCASSREGQGARGYTFGSGTRLTVV.

V usage is TRBV5-6 and J usage is TRBJ1-4, with D tentatively TRBD1 (6 bases). The germline V gene encodes CDR1 SGHDT and CDR2 YYEEEE. V lost 1 base, J lost 3 bases, and 7 bases lay in between. This CDR3 has 14 residues. The CDR3 reads CASSLPGANEKLFF. The CDR3 coding sequence is TGTGCCAGCAGCTTGCCAGGGGCTAATGAAAAACTGTTTTTT.

The CDR3 reads CASRYRGPTEAFF. The CDR3 DNA reads TGTGCCAGCAGGTACAGGGGACCCACTGAAGCTTTCTTT. The gene calls are TRBV2 and TRBJ1-1, with 7 bases lining up with TRBD1. The CDR3 is made up of 13 amino acids. J lost 4 bases, V lost 6 bases, and 5 bases had no gene match. Germline V lookup: CDR1 SNHLY, CDR2 FYNNEI.

The chain combines TRBV2 with TRBJ1-5; 7 bases fit TRBD1. The CDR3 has 15 residues. V dropped 3 bases and J dropped 7; count of bases not matched to a gene: 9. Germline CDR1 and CDR2: SNHLY and FYNNEI. CDR3 amino acids: CASSEMSGGSQPQHF. The CDR3 nucleotides are TGTGCCAGCAGTGAGATGTCAGGGGGAAGCCAGCCCCAGCATTTT.

The V call is TRBV27, the J call TRBJ2-5; D is ambiguous. The CDR3 is 14 residues long. Trimming took off 0 bases at V and 2 bases at J, with 7 bases between the two ends. Germline CDR1 MNHEY, CDR2 SMNVEV (reference sequence). The CDR3 loop reads CASSLSASQETQYF. The CDR3 DNA sequence: TGTGCCAGCAGTTTATCGGCTAGTCAAGAGACCCAGTACTTC.

This clone was counted a few times. This chain uses TRBV6-5 with TRBJ2-1, with a weak D call TRBD1 (5 bases). Germline CDR1 is MNHEY and CDR2 is SVGAGI. The CDR3 is 14 residues long. V lost 7 bases and J lost 5, with 15 bases in between. The CDR3 reads CASKETVKHNEQFF. CDR3 nucleotide sequence: TGTGCCAGCAAGGAGACAGTAAAACACAATGAGCAGTTCTTC.

The rearrangement links TRBV2 to TRBJ1-5; 7 bases match TRBD1. Per germline, CDR1 SNHLY and CDR2 FYNNEI. The CDR3 runs 11 residues. V shed 4 bases and J 9 bases; nucleotides not matched to a gene: 0. CDR3 in amino acids: CASSAGGPQHF. The CDR3, as DNA: TGTGCCAGCAGTGCAGGGGGGCCCCAGCATTTT.

This rearrangement joins TRBV11-2 to TRBJ2-5; 8 positions match TRBD2. V shed 0 bases, J shed 2 bases, and the junction held 8 bases outside the gene matches. CDR1 SGHAT and CDR2 FQNNGV come from the germline V gene. The CDR3 is 17 residues long. Here the CDR3 DNA reads TGTGCCAGCAGCTTAGAGGATTGGCGGGGGGCGCAAGAGACCCAGTACTTC. Its protein product is CASSLEDWRGAQETQYF.

This clone was seen just once. The CDR3 is CASSLAQVGTGGNQPQHF. As DNA, the CDR3 is TGTGCCAGCAGCTTAGCGCAGGTCGGGACAGGGGGCAATCAGCCCCAGCATTTT. The chain combines TRBV7-6 with TRBJ1-5; 10 positions agree with TRBD1. Trimming removed 0 bases from V and 2 bases from J; junction bases left unmatched: 7. Germline loops: CDR1 SGHVS, CDR2 FNYEAQ. CDR3 length: 18 amino acids.

This chain joins TRBV5-4 and TRBJ1-5, with unresolved D. There are 14 residues in the CDR3. V was pared by 0 bases and J by 5 bases, with 9 bases between. The germline gives CDR1 SGHNT, CDR2 YYREEE (reference sequence). The CDR3 is CASSLAGEDQPQHF. CDR3 DNA: TGTGCCAGCAGCTTGGCTGGAGAGGATCAGCCCCAGCATTTT. Full variable domain (remainder filled in from reference TRBV5-4 and TRBJ1-5): ETGVTQSPTHLIKTRGQQVTLRCSSQSGHNTVSWYQQALGQGPQFIFQYYREEENGRGNFPPRFSGLQFPNYSSELNVNALELDDSALYLCASSLAGEDQPQHFGDGTRLSIL.